This TCR beta chain originates from a study of blood T cell repertoires in COVID-19. Study details: Spain, Italy and the United States supplied samples that represented acute and convalescent COVID-19. In each case, the material was cDNA or gDNA derived from T cells, B-cell-depleted T cells, or PBMCs.

This clone was picked up one time. Compared with germline, one end of the junction differs, possibly owing to a read error. Authors' methods: By means of reference gene primer amplification, nucleated cell counts were estimated. Clones were sequenced by immunoSEQ multiplex PCR, and TCRdb holds only the in-frame ones, with some missing. D and trimming come from the DNA, and the V and J calls and clone size come from that table. Among 100,000 or so clones listed, approximately 80% were seen once. The clonotype was recovered from a man between 65 and 80 years old with active or convalescent COVID-19. The source material was peripheral blood.

The CDR3 DNA sequence: TGCGCCAGCAGCTCCCCACTGAATGGACAGCCCTATGACTACACCTTC. Translating it yields CASSSPLNGQPYDYTF. This chain connects TRBV5-1 to TRBJ1-2, with a weak D call TRBD1 (6 bases). Germline assignment: CDR1 SGHRS and CDR2 YFSETQ. The CDR3 sequence is 16 residues long.